This TCR beta chain appears in the sequencing data of a study of blood T cell repertoires in COVID-19. Original handling: Nucleated cell number was recorded as an estimate derived from reference gene primer amplification. The data were produced by immunoSEQ multiplex PCR, yet TCRdb's version contains in-frame clones alone and is incomplete. From that table come the V and J calls and clone size; the DNA was used to work out D and trimming. The sample consists of 75,000 to 100,000 clones, 87% of them appearing once. This clonotype was obtained from a man in his sixties with acute or convalescent COVID-19. Sequences were obtained from peripheral blood.

CDR3 loop: CASSEMAGNSNQPQHF. The CDR3 nucleotides are TGTGCCAGCAGTGAGATGGCAGGGAATAGCAATCAGCCCCAGCATTTT. This chain links TRBV2 with TRBJ1-5, with D perhaps matching TRBD1 (5 bases). The CDR3 is made up of 16 amino acids. V was trimmed by 3 bases and J by 0 bases, leaving 12 bases between them. The V gene's germline CDR1 is SNHLY and CDR2 FYNNEI.